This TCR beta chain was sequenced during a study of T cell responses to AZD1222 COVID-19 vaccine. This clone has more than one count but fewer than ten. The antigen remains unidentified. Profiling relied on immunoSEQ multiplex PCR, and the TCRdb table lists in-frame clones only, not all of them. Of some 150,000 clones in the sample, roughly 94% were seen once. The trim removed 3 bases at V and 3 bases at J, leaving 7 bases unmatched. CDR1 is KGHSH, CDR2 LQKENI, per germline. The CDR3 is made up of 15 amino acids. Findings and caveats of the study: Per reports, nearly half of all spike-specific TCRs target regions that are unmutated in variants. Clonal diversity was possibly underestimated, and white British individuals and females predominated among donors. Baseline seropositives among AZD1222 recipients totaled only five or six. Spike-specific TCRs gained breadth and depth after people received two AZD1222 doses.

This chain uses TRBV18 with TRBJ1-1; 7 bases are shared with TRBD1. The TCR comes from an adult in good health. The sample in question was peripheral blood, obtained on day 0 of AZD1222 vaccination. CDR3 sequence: CASSPGTETYTEAFF. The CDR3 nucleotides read TGTGCCAGCTCACCCGGGACAGAAACTTACACTGAAGCTTTCTTT.